Given below is one TCR beta chain in context. Its cognate antigen is unknown. Amplification used 60 Vbeta primers and 13 Jbeta primers. The data were produced by immunoSEQ multiplex PCR, yet TCRdb's version contains in-frame clones alone and is incomplete. The data contain about 120,000 clones, 60% to 85% of them seen just once; the ten biggest clones take up less than 3%. The CDR3 runs 15 residues. The V gene's germline CDR1 is LNHDA and CDR2 SQIVND (reference sequence). Trimming cost V 1 base and J 0 bases, with 8 bases left between them. The record originates from a study of cytomegalovirus exposure and HLA in healthy donors. Overall study findings and caveats: Presence/absence comparisons presumed near-even sequencing depth among donors.

The specimen sequenced was PBMCs. This clonotype was obtained from a woman between 35 and 50 years old in good health and CMV-seropositive. J is TRBJ2-3 and V is TRBV19, with D maybe TRBD2 (5 bases). The DNA for the CDR3 is TGTGCCAGTAGTATAGGAGGGCCAAGCACAGATACGCAGTATTTT. Its protein product is CASSIGGPSTDTQYF.